The 20 T cell receptor beta chains below all came from one sample that was sequenced in a study of molecular identifiers for immune sequencing clone quantification. TCRdb ran MiXCR on the PCR reads and lists one entry per CDR3 protein. The table has 460,000 or so distinct CDR3 sequences, roughly 26% seen once. Sequencing input: naive CD8+ T cells from blood, with Jurkat cell RNA spiked in. Subset given: FACS-sorted CD8+CD4-CCR7+CD45RA+ naive T cells. These receptors were collected from a human donor in good health. Some libraries in this study had Jurkat cell RNA spiked in.

This clonotype was recorded many times. V usage is TRBV25-1 and J usage is TRBJ2-1; possibly TRBD1 or TRBD2 for D (5 bases each). V shed 4 bases and J shed 0 bases, with 10 bases lying between them. The germline V gene has CDR1 MGHDK and CDR2 SYGVNS. The CDR3 sequence is 15 residues long. This chain's CDR3 is CASSAGPSSYNEQFF. In DNA, the CDR3 is TGTGCCAGCAGTGCGGGGCCCAGCTCCTACAATGAGCAGTTCTTC.

To note about this clonotype: This clone may be a read error of a much larger clone one base away. The chain links TRBV4-2 to TRBJ2-7; 7 positions agree with TRBD1. The CDR3 has 13 residues. CDR1 LGHNA and CDR2 YNFKEQ come from the germline V gene. This CDR3 is CASSRDRYYEQHF. In nucleotides, the CDR3 is TGTGCCAGCAGCCGGGACAGATACTACGAGCAGCACTTC.

This chain joins TRBV27 and TRBJ1-1, with a weak D call TRBD1 (6 bases). The germline CDR1 and CDR2 sequences are MNHEY and SMNVEV (reference sequence). The CDR3 spans 14 residues. V dropped 5 bases and J dropped 6 bases, with 16 bases sitting between them. The CDR3 protein is CASSIQGPYAEAFF. DNA for the CDR3: TGTGCCAGCAGTATACAGGGCCCATACGCTGAAGCTTTCTTT.

The sample holds many counts of this clonotype. The chain is built from TRBV7-9 and TRBJ1-4; D unclear. Trimming pared 0 bases from V and 4 bases from J, leaving 9 bases between. The CDR3 runs to 15 residues. Germline V gene lookup returns CDR1 SEHNR and CDR2 FQNEAQ (reference sequence). CDR3 protein: CASSLADGGNEKLFF. The CDR3 nucleotides read TGTGCCAGCAGCTTAGCGGACGGCGGTAATGAAAAACTGTTTTTT.

In this sample, this clonotype turned up many times. This chain uses TRBV7-9 with TRBJ1-1; D may be TRBD1 (6 bases). CDR1 and CDR2 from the germline V gene are SEHNR and FQNEAQ (reference sequence). V was cut by 5 bases and J by 6 bases, with 16 bases left in between. There are 14 residues in the CDR3. The CDR3 is CASSPDGGLAEAFF. CDR3 sequence (DNA): TGTGCCAGCAGCCCGGACGGGGGGCTCGCTGAAGCTTTCTTT.

A note on this clonotype: A much larger clone is a single base away; this may be a read error. The chain links TRBV7-9 to TRBJ2-7, with D possibly matching TRBD2 (6 bases). V gave up 5 bases and J gave up 2 bases, with 13 bases separating them. The CDR3 totals 14 residues. Germline-derived CDR1 and CDR2 are SEHNR and FQNEAQ (reference sequence). CDR3 sequence reads: CASSLRGGTYEQYF. CDR3 nucleotides: TGTGCCAGCAGCCTTCGTGGGGGGACCTACGAGCAGTACTTC.

This clonotype was picked up many times. The DNA for the CDR3 is TGCAGCGTTGCTGGTGCGTTCTACACTAACTATGGCTACACCTTC. Translating it yields CSVAGAFYTNYGYTF. The V call is TRBV29-1, the J call TRBJ1-2; D remains unclear. Trimming stripped 4 bases from V and 0 bases from J, with 15 bases between. Per the germline V gene, CDR1 is SQVTM and CDR2 is ANQGSEA. The CDR3 is 15 amino acids.

The V call is TRBV29-1, the J call TRBJ2-7; tentatively, D is TRBD2 (6 bases). In germline, CDR1 is SQVTM, CDR2 ANQGSEA. With 5 bases removed from V and 0 bases from J, the gap between germline ends came to 11 bases. The CDR3 loop spans 13 amino acids. The DNA for the CDR3 is TGCAGCGTTCGGGACGGGAGCTCCTACGAGCAGTACTTC. It is translated as CSVRDGSSYEQYF.

This clonotype came up a few times. The V call is TRBV30, the J call TRBJ1-2; D possibly corresponds to TRBD1 (6 bases). Germline CDR1 GTSNPN, CDR2 SVGIG (reference sequence). The CDR3 spans 16 residues. V lost 2 bases and J 2 bases, leaving 18 bases between the germline ends. The CDR3 DNA reads as TGTGCCTGGAGTCCTACCGGGACACCCTTAAACTATGGCTACACCTTC. Translated: CAWSPTGTPLNYGYTF.

This chain connects TRBV6-2 or TRBV6-3 to TRBJ2-3; 7 bases align to TRBD2. Germline CDR1 MNHEY, CDR2 SVGEGT. V gave up 2 bases and J gave up 1 base; unmatched junction bases: 6. The CDR3 totals 16 residues. In DNA, the CDR3 is TGTGCCAGCAGTTACGGGGAGGGGCCACGCACAGATACGCAGTATTTT. As protein: CASSYGEGPRTDTQYF.

This clonotype has more than one count but fewer than ten. CDR3 bases: TGCGCCAGCAGCCCCGATAGGGGATCGAACACCGGGGAGCTGTTTTTT. As protein: CASSPDRGSNTGELFF. The chain recombines TRBV4-3 with TRBJ2-2; possibly TRBD1 for D (5 bases). This CDR3 region has 16 residues. Germline V lookup: CDR1 LGHNA, CDR2 YSLEER. V was shortened by 4 bases and J by 0 bases, with 12 bases between the two germline ends.

There are a few counts of this clonotype. The gene calls are TRBV27 and TRBJ2-1, with TRBD2 matching over 12 bases. The V segment lost 3 bases and the J segment 9 bases; nucleotides outside the gene matches: 6. The germline gives CDR1 MNHEY, CDR2 SMNVEV (reference sequence). The CDR3 is 15 amino acids. CDR3: CASSFRLAGAIEQFF. The CDR3 DNA reads TGTGCCAGCAGTTTTAGACTAGCGGGAGCCATTGAGCAGTTCTTC.

In regard to this clonotype: With a much larger clone just one base away, this may be a read error. The chain couples TRBV7-8 to TRBJ2-3; D is undetermined. Deletions cut 8 bases from V and 10 bases from J, with 13 bases between. The germline V gene encodes CDR1 SGHVS and CDR2 FQNEAQ. The CDR3 length is 11 residues. CDR3 in DNA: TGTGCCAGCGGCGTTGGATTGTCGCAGTATTTT. Encoded protein: CASGVGLSQYF.

This chain connects TRBV4-1 to TRBJ2-3; 8 nucleotides match TRBD1. Trimming removed 3 bases from V and 6 bases from J; junction bases left unmatched: 8. The germline gives CDR1 MGHRA, CDR2 YSYEKL. The CDR3 spans 15 residues. CDR3 sequence (DNA): TGCGCCAGCAGCCAGGTGGGACAGGAGGCCGATACGCAGTATTTT. Protein product: CASSQVGQEADTQYF.

The sample holds many counts of this clonotype. V gene TRBV2 combines with J gene TRBJ2-2; 11 positions match TRBD2. Germline loops: CDR1 SNHLY, CDR2 FYNNEI. With V trimmed by 6 bases and J by 4 bases, 4 bases remained unmatched. CDR3 length: 15 residues. Here the CDR3 reads CASSPGTSGTGELFF. The CDR3 bases are TGTGCCAGCAGCCCCGGGACTAGCGGCACCGGGGAGCTGTTTTTT. Full variable domain (missing parts from reference TRBV2 and TRBJ2-2): EPEVTQTPSHQVTQMGQEVILRCVPISNHLYFYWYRQILGQKVEFLVSFYNNEISEKSEIFDDQFSVERPDGSNFTLKIRSTKLEDSAMYFCASSPGTSGTGELFFGEGSRLTVL.

This clonotype has only one observation. This could be a read error, since a much larger clone is one nucleotide away. The conserved phenylalanine or tryptophan is not found at the CDR3 terminus, so this likely reflects a read error. The chain joins TRBV25-1 to TRBJ2-7; 8 bases are a match to TRBD1. There are 13 residues in the CDR3. Germline V CDR1 and CDR2: MGHDK, SYGVNS. Trimming cost V 4 bases and J 4 bases; bases outside gene matches: 3. In DNA form, the CDR3 reads TGTGCCAGCAGTGCAGGGGGCTCGTACGAGCAGTACTTA. Its translation is CASSAGGSYEQYL.

Comments on this clonotype: It may be a read error: a sequence one base away is much more abundant. This chain joins TRBV9 and TRBJ2-3; D remains unclear. The CDR3 is 17 residues long. Germline assignment: CDR1 SGDLS and CDR2 YYNGEE. V lost 0 bases, J lost 1 base, and 15 bases lay in between. CDR3 bases: TGTGCCAGCAGCGTAGATGATGGGTGGATGGGCACAGATACGCAGTATTTT. This gives the protein CASSVDDGWMGTDTQYF. Full variable domain (rest looked up from reference TRBV9 and TRBJ2-3): DSGVTQTPKHLITATGQRVTLRCSPRSGDLSVYWYQQSLDQGLQFLIQYYNGEERAKGNILERFSAQQFPDLHSELNLSSLELGDSALYFCASSVDDGWMGTDTQYFGPGTRLTVL.

This clonotype was counted at least ten times. The chain is built from TRBV28 and TRBJ1-1, with TRBD1 identical over 10 bases. The length of the CDR3 is 15 residues. The germline V gene has CDR1 MDHEN and CDR2 SYDVKM. The V gene end was trimmed by 6 bases and the J gene end by 0 bases; junction bases not matched to a gene: 4. CDR3 sequence: CASRDGTGVNTEAFF. CDR3 in DNA: TGTGCCAGCAGGGACGGGACAGGGGTGAACACTGAAGCTTTCTTT.

This sequence joins TRBV30 and TRBJ1-1; possible D gene TRBD1, 5 bases. CDR3 size: 14 residues. Germline V gene data show CDR1 as GTSNPN and CDR2 as SVGIG (reference sequence). CDR3 sequence: CVSEGAGQNTEAFF. The CDR3 bases are TGTGTCTCGGAAGGGGCAGGACAAAACACTGAAGCTTTCTTT.

This clonotype appeared once. The conserved final phenylalanine or tryptophan is absent from the CDR3, which likely points to a read error. No DNA is shown, since the ends of the CDR3 on it are uncertain; the CDR3 is the one TCRdb lists. J is TRBJ1-1 and V is TRBV6-2 or TRBV6-3. CDR1 and CDR2 (germline): MNHEY, SVGEGT. The CDR3 spans 13 residues, counting both ends. Here the CDR3 reads CASSYVSGTEAII.